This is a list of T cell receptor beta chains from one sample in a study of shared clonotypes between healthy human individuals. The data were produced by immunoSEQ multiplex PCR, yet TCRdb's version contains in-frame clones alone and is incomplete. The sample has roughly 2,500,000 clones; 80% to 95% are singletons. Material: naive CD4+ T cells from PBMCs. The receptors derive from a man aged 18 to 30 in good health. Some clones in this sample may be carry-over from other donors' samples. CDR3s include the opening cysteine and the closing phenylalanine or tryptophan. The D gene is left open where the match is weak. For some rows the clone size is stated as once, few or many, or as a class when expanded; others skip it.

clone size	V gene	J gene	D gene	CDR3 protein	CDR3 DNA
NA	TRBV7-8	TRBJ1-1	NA	CASSLEVRNTEAFF	TGTGCCAGCAGCTTAGAGGTGAGGAACACTGAAGCTTTCTTT
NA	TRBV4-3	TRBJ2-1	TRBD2	CASSPGTSGRAYNEQFF	TGCGCCAGCAGCCCCGGGACTAGCGGGAGGGCATACAATGAGCAGTTCTTC
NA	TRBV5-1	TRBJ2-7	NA	CASSFSSERSSYEQYF	TGCGCCAGCAGCTTTTCTTCCGAACGAAGCTCCTACGAGCAGTACTTC
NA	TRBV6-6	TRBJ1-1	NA	CASSQQGPDTEAFF	TGTGCCAGCAGCCAACAGGGTCCGGACACTGAAGCTTTCTTT
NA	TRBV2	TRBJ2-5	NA	CASSEVTYQETQYF	TGTGCCAGCAGTGAGGTCACGTACCAAGAGACCCAGTACTTC
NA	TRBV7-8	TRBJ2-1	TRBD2	CASRVGRAGNEQFF	TGTGCCAGCAGGGTCGGGAGGGCCGGGAATGAGCAGTTCTTC
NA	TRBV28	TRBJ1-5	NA	CASNGVINSNQPQHF	TGTGCCAGCAATGGGGTAATTAATAGCAATCAGCCCCAGCATTTT
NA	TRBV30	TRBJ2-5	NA	CAWRTPGETQYF	TGTGCCTGGAGAACCCCGGGAGAGACCCAGTACTTC
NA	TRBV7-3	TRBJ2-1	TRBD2	CASSRGGSSYNEQFF	TGTGCCAGCAGCCGGGGAGGGAGCTCCTACAATGAGCAGTTCTTC
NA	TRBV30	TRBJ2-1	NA	CAWSVRGPFSYNEQFF	TGTGCCTGGAGTGTGAGGGGCCCCTTCTCCTACAATGAGCAGTTCTTC
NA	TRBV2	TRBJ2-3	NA	CARSTDTQYF	TGTGCCAGAAGCACAGATACGCAGTATTTT
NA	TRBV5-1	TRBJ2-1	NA	CASSLGQVLGEQFF	TGCGCCAGCAGCTTGGGCCAGGTCCTAGGTGAGCAGTTCTTC
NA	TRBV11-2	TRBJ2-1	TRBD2	CASSLVAGVPSSSYNEQFF	TGTGCCAGCAGCTTAGTAGCGGGGGTCCCTAGTAGCTCCTACAATGAGCAGTTCTTC
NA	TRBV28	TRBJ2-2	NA	CASSGTGWGGSGPGELFF	TGTGCCAGCAGTGGAACAGGGTGGGGCGGATCGGGACCCGGGGAGCTGTTTTTT
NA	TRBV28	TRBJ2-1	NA	CASSFLGNGESGEQFF	TGTGCCAGCAGTTTCCTTGGGAACGGAGAATCAGGTGAGCAGTTCTTC
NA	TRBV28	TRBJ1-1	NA	CASSLTGLRASDEAFF	TGTGCCAGCAGTTTAACGGGGCTGAGGGCCTCAGATGAAGCTTTCTTT
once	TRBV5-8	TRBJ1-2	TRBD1	CASNLWGTGASYGYTF	TGTGCCAGCAATCTGTGGGGGACAGGGGCATCGTATGGCTACACCTTC
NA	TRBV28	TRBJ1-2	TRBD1	CASTVNRGINYGYTF	TGTGCCAGCACCGTAAACAGGGGGATTAACTATGGCTACACCTTC
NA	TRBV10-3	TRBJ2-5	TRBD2	CAISARSAGVQETQYF	TGTGCCATCAGTGCGAGATCGGCGGGAGTCCAAGAGACCCAGTACTTC
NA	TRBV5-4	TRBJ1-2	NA	CASSLSGTYGYTF	TGTGCCAGCAGCTTATCGGGGACCTATGGCTACACCTTC
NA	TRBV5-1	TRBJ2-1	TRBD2	CASSLIASGSDEQFF	TGCGCCAGCAGCTTAATTGCTAGCGGGAGTGATGAGCAGTTCTTC
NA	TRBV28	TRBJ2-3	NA	CASSPAVFTQYF	TGTGCCAGCAGCCCAGCGGTCTTTACGCAGTATTTT
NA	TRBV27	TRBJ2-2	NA	CASTSRGSHTGELFF	TGTGCCAGCACCTCGAGGGGGAGTCACACCGGGGAGCTGTTTTTT
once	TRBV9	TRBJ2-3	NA	CASSVATRTDTQYF	TGTGCCAGCAGCGTAGCTACTAGGACGGATACGCAGTATTTT
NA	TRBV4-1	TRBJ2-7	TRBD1	CASSHQAQGLIYEQYF	TGCGCCAGCAGCCACCAAGCACAGGGGTTAATCTACGAGCAGTACTTC
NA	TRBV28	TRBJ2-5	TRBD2	CASSLWVAGRGKTQYF	TGTGCCAGCAGTTTATGGGTAGCGGGAAGGGGAAAGACCCAGTACTTC
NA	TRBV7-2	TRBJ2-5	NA	CASSPQRETQYF	TGTGCCAGCAGCCCCCAGAGGGAGACCCAGTACTTC
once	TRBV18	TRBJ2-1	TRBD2	CASSPVSGLVAMEQFF	TGTGCCAGCTCACCGGTGTCCGGACTAGTAGCAATGGAGCAGTTCTTC
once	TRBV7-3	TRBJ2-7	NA	CASSPGLSPVEQYF	TGTGCCAGCAGCCCCGGACTATCGCCCGTCGAGCAGTACTTC
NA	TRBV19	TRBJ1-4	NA	CASSRTGPTNEKLFF	TGTGCCAGTAGTAGAACAGGGCCGACAAATGAAAAACTGTTTTTT
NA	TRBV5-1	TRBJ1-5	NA	CASSLEGGNYQPQHF	TGCGCCAGCAGCTTGGAAGGGGGTAACTATCAGCCCCAGCATTTT
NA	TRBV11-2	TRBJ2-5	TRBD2	CASSLPAGGRRETQYF	TGTGCCAGCAGCTTACCAGCGGGAGGGAGGAGAGAGACCCAGTACTTC
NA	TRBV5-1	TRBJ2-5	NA	CASSLVAGTQETQYF	TGCGCCAGCAGCTTGGTGGCAGGGACCCAAGAGACCCAGTACTTC
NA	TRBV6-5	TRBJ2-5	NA	CASSYGLETQYF	TGTGCCAGCAGTTACGGTCTAGAGACCCAGTACTTC
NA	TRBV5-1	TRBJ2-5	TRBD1	CASRTWTGRQETQYF	TGCGCCAGCAGGACATGGACAGGGCGTCAAGAGACCCAGTACTTC
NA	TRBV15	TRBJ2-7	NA	CATSRGQDSYLYEQYF	TGTGCCACCAGCAGAGGACAGGACAGCTATCTTTACGAGCAGTACTTC
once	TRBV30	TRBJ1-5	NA	CAWSVGENQPQHF	TGTGCCTGGAGTGTGGGGGAAAATCAGCCCCAGCATTTT
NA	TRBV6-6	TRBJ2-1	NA	CASSYSRASYNEQFF	TGTGCCAGCAGTTACTCGAGGGCCTCTTACAATGAGCAGTTCTTC
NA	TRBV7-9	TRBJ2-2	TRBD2	CASSLVAGANTGELFF	TGTGCCAGCAGCTTGGTAGCGGGAGCTAACACCGGGGAGCTGTTTTTT
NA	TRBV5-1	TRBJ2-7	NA	CASSFSGQQYF	TGCGCCAGCAGCTTCTCAGGGCAGCAGTACTTC
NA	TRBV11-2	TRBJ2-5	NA	CASSLGGNQETQYF	TGTGCCAGCAGCTTAGGTGGAAACCAAGAGACCCAGTACTTC
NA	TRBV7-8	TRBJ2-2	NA	CASSFIRGRTGELFF	TGTGCCAGCAGCTTTATAAGGGGCCGGACCGGGGAGCTGTTTTTT
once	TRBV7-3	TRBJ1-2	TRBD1	CASSNRDRGGYTF	TGTGCCAGCAGCAACCGGGACAGGGGAGGCTACACCTTC
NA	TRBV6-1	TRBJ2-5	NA	CASSASSTIKETQYF	TGTGCCAGCAGTGCTTCGTCGACTATCAAAGAGACCCAGTACTTC
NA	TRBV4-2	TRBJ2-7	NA	CASSRRSSENAYEQYF	TGTGCCAGCAGCCGCAGGTCTAGCGAGAACGCCTACGAGCAGTACTTC
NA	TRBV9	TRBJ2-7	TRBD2	CASSVVAGGREQYF	TGTGCCAGCAGCGTAGTAGCGGGAGGGCGCGAGCAGTACTTC
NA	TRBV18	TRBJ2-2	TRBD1	CASKPGQGSGELFF	TGTGCCAGCAAACCGGGACAGGGATCCGGGGAGCTGTTTTTT
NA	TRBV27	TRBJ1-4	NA	CASSLSRSTNEKLFF	TGTGCCAGCAGTTTATCGAGATCAACTAATGAAAAACTGTTTTTT
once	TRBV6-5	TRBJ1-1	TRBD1	CASRSNYRGEAFF	TGTGCCAGCAGATCGAACTACAGGGGGGAAGCTTTCTTT
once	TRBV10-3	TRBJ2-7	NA	CAIRDPSYEQYF	TGTGCCATCAGAGATCCTTCCTACGAGCAGTACTTC
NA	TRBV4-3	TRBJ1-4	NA	CASSQDLFMAAATNEKLFF	TGCGCCAGCAGCCAAGATCTTTTTATGGCGGCTGCAACTAATGAAAAACTGTTTTTT
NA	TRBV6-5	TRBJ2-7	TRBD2	CASRPGLAGAYEQYF	TGTGCCAGCAGGCCCGGACTAGCGGGAGCGTACGAGCAGTACTTC
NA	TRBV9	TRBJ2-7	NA	CASSLGDNPYEQYF	TGTGCCAGCAGTTTGGGAGACAATCCCTACGAGCAGTACTTC
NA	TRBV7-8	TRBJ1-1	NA	CASSPQTVNTEAFF	TGTGCCAGCAGCCCCCAGACAGTGAACACTGAAGCTTTCTTT
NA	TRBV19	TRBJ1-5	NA	CASSIVHSYSNQPQHF	TGTGCCAGTAGTATAGTTCACAGCTATAGCAATCAGCCCCAGCATTTT
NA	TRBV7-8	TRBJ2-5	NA	CASSFGGRETQYF	TGTGCCAGCAGCTTTGGAGGCAGAGAGACCCAGTACTTC
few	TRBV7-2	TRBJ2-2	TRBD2	CASRGAGIGELFF	TGTGCCAGCAGGGGAGCGGGGATCGGGGAGCTGTTTTTT